The text below deals with one T cell receptor beta chain. Its antigen is as yet unknown. Data came from immunoSEQ multiplex PCR; TCRdb stores just in-frame clones and leaves some out. The sample includes roughly 120,000 clones, over 80% seen only once; the top ten take 6.5% to 9.5%. This sample is drawn from a study of T cell responses to AZD1222 COVID-19 vaccine. Findings and limits, study-wide: Targets within unmutated variant regions were reportedly found for nearly half of spike-specific TCRs. Spike-wide vaccine-associated CD4 TCRs dominated at 160-218 and 743-854. Spike-specific TCR breadth and depth rose after two AZD1222 doses. The sample set comprised mostly white British donors with more females, and clonal diversity was possibly underestimated.

The sequence was obtained from an adult in good health. Source: peripheral blood, taken on day 0 of AZD1222 vaccination.

CDR3 bases: TGTGCCAGCTCACCAGGGCGGCTACTGCCACATGGCTACACCTTC. The encoded protein is CASSPGRLLPHGYTF. This chain joins TRBV18 and TRBJ1-2; unclear D gene. V lost 2 bases to trimming and J lost 6 bases, with 16 bases between them. The germline V gene encodes CDR1 KGHSH and CDR2 LQKENI. The CDR3 runs 15 residues.